The entry that follows covers one T cell receptor beta chain sequence. As yet, its antigen is unknown. CDR3 length: 17 residues. Per the germline V gene, CDR1 is DFQATT and CDR2 is SNEGSKA (reference sequence). The V end lost 0 bases, the J end lost 3 bases, and 18 bases lay between the germline ends. A single record per CDR3 protein comes from TCRdb applying MiXCR to the RT-PCR reads. The sample shows over 650,000 distinct CDR3 sequences, approximately 17% of them seen only once. The data were obtained in a study of response to subunit inactivated influenza vaccine. Study-wide findings and caveats: New T cells are recruited in small numbers by each seasonal influenza vaccination, according to the authors' suggestion.

The chain recombines TRBV20-1 with TRBJ2-1; D is possibly TRBD1 or TRBD2 (5 bases each). Sequenced material: PBMCs from blood, taken 5 days after vaccination. This receptor was taken from a man aged 50 to 59 who received an inactivated influenza vaccine. CDR3 residues: CSARDGGRSGLYNEQFF. In DNA, the CDR3 is TGCAGTGCTAGAGATGGGGGACGCAGCGGTCTCTACAATGAGCAGTTCTTC.